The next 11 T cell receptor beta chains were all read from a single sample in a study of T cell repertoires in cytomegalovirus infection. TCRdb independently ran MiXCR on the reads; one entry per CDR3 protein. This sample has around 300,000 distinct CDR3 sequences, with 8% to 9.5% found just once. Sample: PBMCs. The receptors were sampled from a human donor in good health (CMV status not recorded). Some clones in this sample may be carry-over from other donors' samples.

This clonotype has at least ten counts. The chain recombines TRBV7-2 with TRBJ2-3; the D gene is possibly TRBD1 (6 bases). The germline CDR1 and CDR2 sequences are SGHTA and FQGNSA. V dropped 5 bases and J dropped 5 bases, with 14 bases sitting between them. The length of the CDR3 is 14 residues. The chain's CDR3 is CASSPGRGQDTQYF. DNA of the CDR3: TGTGCCAGCAGCCCGGGCAGGGGTCAAGATACGCAGTATTTT.

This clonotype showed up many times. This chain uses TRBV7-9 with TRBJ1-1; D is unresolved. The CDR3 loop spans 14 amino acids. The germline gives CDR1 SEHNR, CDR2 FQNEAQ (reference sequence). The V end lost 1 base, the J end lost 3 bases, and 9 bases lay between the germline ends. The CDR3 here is CASSLVERYTEAFF. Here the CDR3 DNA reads TGTGCCAGCAGCTTAGTCGAGAGGTACACTGAAGCTTTCTTT.

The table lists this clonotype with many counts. The CDR3 sequence: CASSRGQGRGYTF. The CDR3 DNA reads TGTGCCAGCAGCCGGGGACAGGGACGTGGCTACACCTTC. The chain recombines TRBV7-2 with TRBJ1-2; 9 nucleotides agree with TRBD1. The CDR3 contains 13 residues. Germline assignment: CDR1 SGHTA and CDR2 FQGNSA. V shed 5 bases and J 7 bases; nucleotides not matched to a gene: 5.

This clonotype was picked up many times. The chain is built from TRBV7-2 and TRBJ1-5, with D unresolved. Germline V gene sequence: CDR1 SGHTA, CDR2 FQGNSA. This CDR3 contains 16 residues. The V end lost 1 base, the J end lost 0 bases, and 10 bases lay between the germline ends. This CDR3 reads CASSLVGGYSNQPQHF. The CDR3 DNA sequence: TGTGCCAGCAGCTTAGTGGGCGGTTATAGCAATCAGCCCCAGCATTTT.

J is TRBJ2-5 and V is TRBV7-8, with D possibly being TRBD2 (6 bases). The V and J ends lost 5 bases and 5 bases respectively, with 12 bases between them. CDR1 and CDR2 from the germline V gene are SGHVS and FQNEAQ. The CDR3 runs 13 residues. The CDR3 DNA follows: TGTGCCAGCAGCCAACCCGCGGGGGAGACCCAGTACTTC. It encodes CASSQPAGETQYF.

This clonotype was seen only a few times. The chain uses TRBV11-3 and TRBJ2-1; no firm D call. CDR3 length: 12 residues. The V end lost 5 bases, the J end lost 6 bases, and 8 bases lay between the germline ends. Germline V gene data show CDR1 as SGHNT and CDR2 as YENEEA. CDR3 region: CASSQDSNEQFF. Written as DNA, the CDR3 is TGTGCCAGCAGCCAAGACTCCAATGAGCAGTTCTTC.

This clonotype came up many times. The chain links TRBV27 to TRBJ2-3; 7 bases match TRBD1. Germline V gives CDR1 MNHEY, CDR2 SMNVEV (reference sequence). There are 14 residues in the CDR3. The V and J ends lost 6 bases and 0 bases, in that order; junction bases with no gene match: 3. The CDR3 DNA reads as TGTGCCAGCAGACGACAGGGTAGCACAGATACGCAGTATTTT. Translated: CASRRQGSTDTQYF.

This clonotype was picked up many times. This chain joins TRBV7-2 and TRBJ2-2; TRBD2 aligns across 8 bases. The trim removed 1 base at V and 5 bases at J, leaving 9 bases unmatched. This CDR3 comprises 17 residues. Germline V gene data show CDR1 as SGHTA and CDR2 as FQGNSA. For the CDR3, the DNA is TGTGCCAGCAGCTTAGAGCCTAGCGGGCTCAGGACCGGGGAGCTGTTTTTT. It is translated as CASSLEPSGLRTGELFF.

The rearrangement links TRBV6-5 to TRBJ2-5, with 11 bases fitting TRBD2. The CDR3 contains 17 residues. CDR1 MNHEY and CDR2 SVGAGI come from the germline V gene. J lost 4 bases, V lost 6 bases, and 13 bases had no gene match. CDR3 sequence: CASRKGLAANPGETQYF. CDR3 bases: TGTGCCAGCAGAAAGGGACTAGCGGCTAATCCGGGAGAGACCCAGTACTTC.

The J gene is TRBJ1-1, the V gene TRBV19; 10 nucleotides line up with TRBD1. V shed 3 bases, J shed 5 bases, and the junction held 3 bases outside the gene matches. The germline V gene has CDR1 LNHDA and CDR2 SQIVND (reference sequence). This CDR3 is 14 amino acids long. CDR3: CASSIRTGGTEAFF. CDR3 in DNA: TGTGCCAGTAGTATCCGGACAGGGGGTACTGAAGCTTTCTTT.

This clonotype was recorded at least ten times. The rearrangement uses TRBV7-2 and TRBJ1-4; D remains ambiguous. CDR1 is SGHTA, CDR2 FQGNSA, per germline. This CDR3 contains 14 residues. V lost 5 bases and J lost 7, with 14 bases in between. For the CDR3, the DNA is TGTGCCAGCAGCGCGGCAAGCAGGACTGAAAAACTGTTTTTT. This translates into CASSAASRTEKLFF. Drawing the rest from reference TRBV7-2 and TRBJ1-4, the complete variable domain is GAGVSQSPSNKVTEKGKDVELRCDPISGHTALYWYRQSLGQGLEFLIYFQGNSAPDKSGLPSDRFSAERTGGSVSTLTIQRTQQEDSAVYLCASSAASRTEKLFFGSGTQLSVL.